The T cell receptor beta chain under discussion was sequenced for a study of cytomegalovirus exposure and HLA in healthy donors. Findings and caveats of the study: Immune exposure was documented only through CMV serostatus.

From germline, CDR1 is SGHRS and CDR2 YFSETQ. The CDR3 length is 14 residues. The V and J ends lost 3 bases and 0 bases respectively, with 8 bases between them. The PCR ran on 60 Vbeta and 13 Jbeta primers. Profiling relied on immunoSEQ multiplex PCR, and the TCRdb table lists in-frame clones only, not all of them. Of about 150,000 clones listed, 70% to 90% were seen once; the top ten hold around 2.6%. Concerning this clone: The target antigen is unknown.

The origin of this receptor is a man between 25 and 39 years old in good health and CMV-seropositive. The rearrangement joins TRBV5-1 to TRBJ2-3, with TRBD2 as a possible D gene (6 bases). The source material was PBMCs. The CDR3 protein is CASSWAGSTDTQYF. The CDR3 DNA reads TGCGCCAGCAGCTGGGCGGGAAGCACAGATACGCAGTATTTT.